The rows below give T cell receptor beta chains drawn from one sample of a study of T cells after yellow fever vaccination. TCRdb ran MiXCR on the 5' RACE reads and lists one entry per CDR3 protein. Of roughly 70,000 distinct CDR3 sequences listed, roughly 8% were seen once; the top ten hold 41%. The sequencing here drew on CD8+ T cells sorted from PBMCs, taken on the day of the yellow fever booster vaccination. These receptors all stem from a man aged 25 to 40 who received the YFV17D yellow fever vaccine. The CDR3 runs from the conserved cysteine through the conserved F or W. The D gene is left open where the match is weak. Only part of the rows carry a size: once, few, many, or a class if the clone is expanded.

clone_size: few
v_call: TRBV27
cdr3_length: 13
j_call: TRBJ1-4
d_call: TRBD1
cdr3_aa: CASSAGTVEKLFF
cdr3_nt: TGTGCCAGCAGTGCAGGGACAGTTGAAAAACTGTTTTTT

clone_size: NA
v_call: TRBV11-2
cdr3_length: 15
j_call: TRBJ2-2
d_call: TRBD1
cdr3_aa: CASSHWTGGTGELFF
cdr3_nt: TGTGCCAGCAGCCACTGGACAGGGGGCACCGGGGAGCTGTTTTTT

clone_size: few
v_call: TRBV21-1
cdr3_length: 14
j_call: TRBJ2-7
d_call: NA
cdr3_aa: CASSIRSRSREQYF
cdr3_nt: TGTGCCAGCAGCATAAGGAGCAGGTCCAGGGAGCAGTACTTC

clone_size: NA
v_call: TRBV6-6
cdr3_length: 11
j_call: TRBJ2-7
d_call: NA
cdr3_aa: CASMAGREQYF
cdr3_nt: TGTGCCAGCATGGCAGGGAGGGAGCAGTACTTC

clone_size: few
v_call: TRBV5-1
cdr3_length: 16
j_call: TRBJ2-7
d_call: NA
cdr3_aa: CASRPNTQGLPYEQYF
cdr3_nt: TGCGCCAGCAGACCGAACACCCAGGGACTCCCCTACGAGCAGTACTTC

clone_size: few
v_call: TRBV4-3
cdr3_length: 17
j_call: TRBJ2-1
d_call: TRBD2
cdr3_aa: CASSQVEGLAAGNEQFF
cdr3_nt: TGCGCCAGCAGCCAAGTCGAGGGGCTAGCGGCAGGGAATGAGCAGTTCTTC

clone_size: many
v_call: TRBV12-3/TRBV12-4
cdr3_length: 13
j_call: TRBJ1-5
d_call: NA
cdr3_aa: CASSLQGNQPQHF
cdr3_nt: TGTGCCAGCAGTTTACAGGGGAATCAGCCCCAGCATTTT

clone_size: few
v_call: TRBV6-2/TRBV6-3
cdr3_length: 13
j_call: TRBJ1-1
d_call: NA
cdr3_aa: CASGSPFNTEAFF
cdr3_nt: TGTGCCAGCGGTTCCCCATTTAACACTGAAGCTTTCTTT

clone_size: few
v_call: TRBV7-8
cdr3_length: 15
j_call: TRBJ1-2
d_call: NA
cdr3_aa: CASSSSPPWTYGYTF
cdr3_nt: TGTGCCAGCAGCTCAAGCCCCCCGTGGACCTATGGCTACACCTTC

clone_size: few
v_call: TRBV4-3
cdr3_length: 15
j_call: TRBJ2-7
d_call: TRBD1
cdr3_aa: CASSPLPGQYYEQYF
cdr3_nt: TGCGCCAGCAGCCCCTTACCGGGACAGTACTACGAGCAGTACTTC

clone_size: few
v_call: TRBV28
cdr3_length: 16
j_call: TRBJ2-7
d_call: TRBD2
cdr3_aa: CASSLPLAGSSYEQYF
cdr3_nt: TGTGCCAGCAGTTTGCCACTAGCGGGGAGCTCCTACGAGCAGTACTTC

clone_size: few
v_call: TRBV6-2/TRBV6-3
cdr3_length: 14
j_call: TRBJ2-7
d_call: NA
cdr3_aa: CASSPLLGEYEQYF
cdr3_nt: TGTGCCAGCAGCCCCCTCCTGGGCGAATACGAGCAGTACTTC

clone_size: few
v_call: TRBV15
cdr3_length: 17
j_call: TRBJ2-2
d_call: NA
cdr3_aa: CATSRDLGARNTGELFF
cdr3_nt: TGTGCCACCAGCAGAGATCTCGGGGCGCGGAACACCGGGGAGCTGTTTTTT

clone_size: NA
v_call: TRBV30
cdr3_length: 16
j_call: TRBJ2-7
d_call: TRBD2
cdr3_aa: CACILAGVLFAYEQYF
cdr3_nt: TGTGCCTGTATCCTAGCGGGAGTTCTTTTCGCCTACGAGCAGTACTTC

clone_size: few
v_call: TRBV14
cdr3_length: 16
j_call: TRBJ2-7
d_call: TRBD2
cdr3_aa: CASSQDWGGLAYEQYF
cdr3_nt: TGTGCCAGCAGCCAAGATTGGGGAGGACTAGCCTACGAGCAGTACTTC

clone_size: few
v_call: TRBV28
cdr3_length: 14
j_call: TRBJ2-1
d_call: TRBD2
cdr3_aa: CASTWGGDYNEQFF
cdr3_nt: TGTGCCAGCACCTGGGGGGGAGATTACAATGAGCAGTTCTTC

clone_size: many
v_call: TRBV6-4
cdr3_length: 16
j_call: TRBJ2-2
d_call: NA
cdr3_aa: CASSDSWGHGTGELFF
cdr3_nt: TGTGCCAGCAGTGACTCCTGGGGGCATGGCACCGGGGAGCTGTTTTTT

clone_size: NA
v_call: TRBV27
cdr3_length: 10
j_call: TRBJ2-2
d_call: NA
cdr3_aa: CASYGGELFF
cdr3_nt: TGTGCCAGTTATGGGGGGGAGCTGTTTTTT

clone_size: NA
v_call: TRBV7-8
cdr3_length: 15
j_call: TRBJ2-1
d_call: NA
cdr3_aa: CASTHGPSSYNEQFF
cdr3_nt: TGTGCCAGCACGCACGGGCCGAGCTCCTACAATGAGCAGTTCTTC

clone_size: NA
v_call: TRBV5-1
cdr3_length: 16
j_call: TRBJ2-3
d_call: NA
cdr3_aa: CASSLAAGGSTDTQYF
cdr3_nt: TGCGCCAGCAGCTTGGCAGCCGGCGGGAGCACAGATACGCAGTATTTT

clone_size: NA
v_call: TRBV7-9
cdr3_length: 14
j_call: TRBJ2-7
d_call: NA
cdr3_aa: CASSDRQNNYEQYF
cdr3_nt: TGTGCCAGCAGCGACCGACAGAACAACTACGAGCAGTACTTC

clone_size: NA
v_call: TRBV7-2
cdr3_length: 16
j_call: TRBJ2-3
d_call: TRBD2
cdr3_aa: CASSYPGLAGVDTQYF
cdr3_nt: TGTGCCAGCAGCTACCCGGGACTAGCGGGTGTCGATACGCAGTATTTT

clone_size: NA
v_call: TRBV11-2
cdr3_length: 12
j_call: TRBJ1-1
d_call: NA
cdr3_aa: CASSSYGEEAFF
cdr3_nt: TGTGCCAGCAGCTCGTACGGGGAGGAAGCTTTCTTT

clone_size: few
v_call: TRBV7-9
cdr3_length: 12
j_call: TRBJ1-1
d_call: NA
cdr3_aa: CASSPQVPQVNF
cdr3_nt: TGTGCCAGCAGCCCTCAAGTGCCCCAGGTAAACTTT

clone_size: few
v_call: TRBV7-7
cdr3_length: 13
j_call: TRBJ2-7
d_call: NA
cdr3_aa: CASSLGLAHEQYF
cdr3_nt: TGTGCCAGCAGCTTAGGTTTAGCCCACGAGCAGTACTTC

clone_size: NA
v_call: TRBV12-3/TRBV12-4
cdr3_length: 12
j_call: TRBJ2-2
d_call: NA
cdr3_aa: CASSLNAGELFF
cdr3_nt: TGTGCCAGCAGTCTCAACGCCGGGGAGCTGTTTTTT

clone_size: few
v_call: TRBV5-4
cdr3_length: 15
j_call: TRBJ2-1
d_call: TRBD2
cdr3_aa: CASSLVGTSGNEQFF
cdr3_nt: TGTGCCAGCAGCTTGGTGGGGACTAGCGGAAATGAGCAGTTCTTC

clone_size: NA
v_call: TRBV29-1
cdr3_length: 14
j_call: TRBJ2-3
d_call: TRBD1
cdr3_aa: CSVSGTGNTDTQYF
cdr3_nt: TGCAGCGTATCCGGGACAGGGAACACAGATACGCAGTATTTT

clone_size: NA
v_call: TRBV7-2
cdr3_length: 12
j_call: TRBJ2-7
d_call: NA
cdr3_aa: CASSLALGEQYF
cdr3_nt: TGTGCCAGCAGCTTAGCGCTAGGAGAGCAGTACTTC

clone_size: many
v_call: TRBV20-1
cdr3_length: 11
j_call: TRBJ1-2
d_call: NA
cdr3_aa: CSGEGRIGYTF
cdr3_nt: TGCAGTGGGGAGGGGCGCATCGGCTACACCTTC

clone_size: NA
v_call: TRBV6-6
cdr3_length: 13
j_call: TRBJ1-5
d_call: NA
cdr3_aa: CASAIFSNQPQHF
cdr3_nt: TGTGCCAGCGCGATATTTAGCAATCAGCCCCAGCATTTT

clone_size: few
v_call: TRBV5-1
cdr3_length: 16
j_call: TRBJ1-1
d_call: TRBD1
cdr3_aa: CASSFRGQGLNTEAFF
cdr3_nt: TGCGCCAGCAGCTTCCGCGGACAGGGCCTGAACACTGAAGCTTTCTTT

clone_size: few
v_call: TRBV29-1
cdr3_length: 10
j_call: TRBJ2-3
d_call: NA
cdr3_aa: CGCGTDTQYF
cdr3_nt: TGCGGCTGCGGTACCGATACGCAGTATTTT

clone_size: NA
v_call: TRBV5-6
cdr3_length: 13
j_call: TRBJ2-5
d_call: NA
cdr3_aa: CASSWPLEETQYF
cdr3_nt: TGTGCCAGCAGCTGGCCGCTAGAAGAGACCCAGTACTTC

clone_size: NA
v_call: TRBV2
cdr3_length: 15
j_call: TRBJ1-5
d_call: TRBD1
cdr3_aa: CASSAGTGSNQPQHF
cdr3_nt: TGTGCCAGCAGCGCCGGGACAGGCAGCAATCAGCCCCAGCATTTT

clone_size: NA
v_call: TRBV27
cdr3_length: 14
j_call: TRBJ2-1
d_call: TRBD1
cdr3_aa: CASTSGGTYNEQFF
cdr3_nt: TGTGCCAGCACTTCAGGGGGAACCTACAATGAGCAGTTCTTC

clone_size: few
v_call: TRBV4-3
cdr3_length: 12
j_call: TRBJ1-1
d_call: NA
cdr3_aa: CASSPGTNEAFF
cdr3_nt: TGCGCCAGCAGCCCCGGGACAAACGAAGCTTTCTTT

clone_size: few
v_call: TRBV11-2
cdr3_length: 19
j_call: TRBJ2-3
d_call: TRBD2
cdr3_aa: CASSIRLGTSGSSQDTQYF
cdr3_nt: TGTGCCAGCAGCATCCGGTTAGGGACTAGCGGGAGTTCTCAAGATACGCAGTATTTT

clone_size: NA
v_call: TRBV11-2
cdr3_length: 15
j_call: TRBJ2-1
d_call: TRBD2
cdr3_aa: CASSLLLASYNEQFF
cdr3_nt: TGTGCCAGCAGCCTCCTACTAGCGTCGTACAATGAGCAGTTCTTC

clone_size: few
v_call: TRBV9
cdr3_length: 16
j_call: TRBJ2-3
d_call: TRBD2
cdr3_aa: CASSGAGGYHTDTQYF
cdr3_nt: TGTGCCAGCAGCGGAGCGGGAGGCTACCACACAGATACGCAGTATTTT

clone_size: few
v_call: TRBV2
cdr3_length: 15
j_call: TRBJ2-1
d_call: TRBD2
cdr3_aa: CASIPGTSGLNEQFF
cdr3_nt: TGTGCCAGCATCCCCGGGACTAGCGGGCTCAACGAGCAGTTCTTC

clone_size: NA
v_call: TRBV5-6
cdr3_length: 13
j_call: TRBJ2-5
d_call: NA
cdr3_aa: CASSLLEKETQYF
cdr3_nt: TGTGCCAGCAGCTTGTTGGAGAAAGAGACCCAGTACTTC

clone_size: few
v_call: TRBV11-2
cdr3_length: 11
j_call: TRBJ2-2
d_call: TRBD2
cdr3_aa: CASGGGGELFF
cdr3_nt: TGTGCCAGCGGGGGGGGCGGGGAGCTGTTTTTT

clone_size: NA
v_call: TRBV18
cdr3_length: 15
j_call: TRBJ2-7
d_call: TRBD1
cdr3_aa: CASSNPRDRGDEQYF
cdr3_nt: TGTGCCAGCTCCAACCCCCGGGACAGGGGGGATGAGCAGTACTTC

clone_size: many
v_call: TRBV9
cdr3_length: 13
j_call: TRBJ1-1
d_call: NA
cdr3_aa: CASSVGGSTEAFF
cdr3_nt: TGTGCCAGCAGCGTAGGAGGGAGCACTGAAGCTTTCTTT